The rows below give T cell receptor beta chains drawn from one sample of a study of blood T cell repertoires in COVID-19. Clones were sequenced by immunoSEQ multiplex PCR, and TCRdb holds only the in-frame ones, with some missing. Counted here are about 120,000 clones, approximately 80% occurring once; the ten biggest clones make up less than 11%. The sequenced sample consisted of peripheral blood. The source of these receptors is a human donor in a cohort sampled during active COVID-19. Each CDR3 is given without its conserved first and last residue. Fields, in order: V gene, CDR3 length, CDR3 protein.

V gene: TRBV3-1/TRBV3-2
CDR3 length: 11
CDR3 protein: ASSRTANTEAF

V gene: TRBV7-8
CDR3 length: 12
CDR3 protein: ASSLGTSDYEQY

V gene: TRBV29-1
CDR3 length: 13
CDR3 protein: SAGTSGVSTDTQY

V gene: TRBV5-1
CDR3 length: 18
CDR3 protein: ASSNLGLAGGPLKTGELF

V gene: TRBV6-6
CDR3 length: 13
CDR3 protein: ASRRQASGLYEQY

V gene: TRBV30
CDR3 length: 10
CDR3 protein: AWSGPQETQY

V gene: TRBV5-8
CDR3 length: 13
CDR3 protein: ASSYFGQGNDEQF

V gene: TRBV14
CDR3 length: 12
CDR3 protein: ASSLAGMNTEAF

V gene: TRBV3-1/TRBV3-2
CDR3 length: 16
CDR3 protein: ASSPGSGGGYSGETQY

V gene: TRBV27
CDR3 length: 11
CDR3 protein: ASRPTGSYEQY

V gene: TRBV9
CDR3 length: 11
CDR3 protein: ASSVRVGTEAF

V gene: TRBV19
CDR3 length: 12
CDR3 protein: ASKAWETGNTIY

V gene: TRBV27
CDR3 length: 11
CDR3 protein: ATQGVSKNIQY

V gene: TRBV5-1
CDR3 length: 14
CDR3 protein: ASSTDGLAVTGELF

V gene: TRBV5-4
CDR3 length: 13
CDR3 protein: ASSIAGVGAYEQY

V gene: TRBV19
CDR3 length: 15
CDR3 protein: ASSMRRGMSSYNEQF

V gene: TRBV21-1
CDR3 length: 14
CDR3 protein: ASSKVGVKAGNTIY

V gene: TRBV18
CDR3 length: 14
CDR3 protein: ASSQGQGGMNTEAF

V gene: TRBV28
CDR3 length: 13
CDR3 protein: ASSFRAGLRYEQY

V gene: TRBV15
CDR3 length: 15
CDR3 protein: ATSRGASADREHEQY

V gene: TRBV7-8
CDR3 length: 12
CDR3 protein: ASSLRQGDQPQH

V gene: TRBV6-6
CDR3 length: 13
CDR3 protein: ASSYTQGAIQPQH

V gene: TRBV5-5
CDR3 length: 14
CDR3 protein: ASSQDGPTSPPPQH

V gene: TRBV6-5
CDR3 length: 13
CDR3 protein: ASRNTGTGDLEQY

V gene: TRBV19
CDR3 length: 12
CDR3 protein: ASSITGINYGYT

V gene: TRBV5-1
CDR3 length: 13
CDR3 protein: ASSLGDRANGEQY

V gene: TRBV7-2
CDR3 length: 12
CDR3 protein: ASSFDSQNTEAF

V gene: TRBV28
CDR3 length: 12
CDR3 protein: ASSYGSLGNTIY

V gene: TRBV30
CDR3 length: 16
CDR3 protein: AWSTKGQGTFSNQPQH

V gene: TRBV4-1
CDR3 length: 13
CDR3 protein: ASSQDRGRTYEQY

V gene: TRBV6-2/TRBV6-3
CDR3 length: 11
CDR3 protein: ASSENSGNTIY

V gene: TRBV24-1
CDR3 length: 13
CDR3 protein: ATSDSGRASYEQY

V gene: TRBV18
CDR3 length: 13
CDR3 protein: ASSGDRVFTQPQH

V gene: TRBV5-6
CDR3 length: 15
CDR3 protein: ASSFRQGGTGANVLT

V gene: TRBV19
CDR3 length: 15
CDR3 protein: ASSISGTGTSPYEQY

V gene: TRBV29-1
CDR3 length: 12
CDR3 protein: SVEVPGQRYGYT

V gene: TRBV18
CDR3 length: 11
CDR3 protein: ASSAGQGAPLH

V gene: TRBV28
CDR3 length: 16
CDR3 protein: ASSLPSLYRVGNQPQH

V gene: TRBV5-6
CDR3 length: 13
CDR3 protein: ASRQGGGANNEQF

V gene: TRBV27
CDR3 length: 14
CDR3 protein: ASSFGGQLLSYGYT

V gene: TRBV5-4
CDR3 length: 12
CDR3 protein: ASSYLTGPHEQY

V gene: TRBV9
CDR3 length: 11
CDR3 protein: ASSVSGQETQY

V gene: TRBV9
CDR3 length: 12
CDR3 protein: ASSISGGSGEQF

V gene: TRBV19
CDR3 length: 17
CDR3 protein: ASSIGYRGRRTANEKLF

V gene: TRBV19
CDR3 length: 15
CDR3 protein: ASSIGRVPSGANVLT

V gene: TRBV19
CDR3 length: 14
CDR3 protein: ASRPTTAGGENIQY

V gene: TRBV21-1
CDR3 length: 13
CDR3 protein: ASSINGTGNYGYT

V gene: TRBV20-1
CDR3 length: 9
CDR3 protein: SAKTGYEQY

V gene: TRBV7-9
CDR3 length: 13
CDR3 protein: ASSLGGQLGQPQH

V gene: TRBV3-1/TRBV3-2
CDR3 length: 12
CDR3 protein: ASSQDLVGYGYT

V gene: TRBV28
CDR3 length: 15
CDR3 protein: ASSFPQTSVNTGELF